This is a list of T cell receptor beta chains from one sample in a study of T cells in Graves' hyperthyroidism and ophthalmopathy. TCRdb passed the multiplex PCR reads through MiXCR, listing each CDR3 protein once. This table has around 600,000 distinct CDR3 sequences, approximately 15% appearing once. The sequencing input was blood. The receptors here all came from a woman between 18 and 29 years old with Graves' ophthalmopathy. The CDR3 runs from the conserved cysteine through the conserved F or W. The order of the fields is D gene, V gene, J gene, CDR3 length, clone size, CDR3 DNA, CDR3 protein. The D gene is left open where the match is weak. A row's size may be missing; if present it is once, few, many or a size class.

d_gene: TRBD1
v_gene: TRBV6-1
j_gene: TRBJ1-2
len: 19
abundance: few
CDR3nt: TGTGCCAGCAGTCCCCGGAGCGGGATGGGCAGGACAGGGTCCTATGGCTACACCTTC
CDR3aa: CASSPRSGMGRTGSYGYTF

d_gene: TRBD1
v_gene: TRBV20-1
j_gene: TRBJ2-7
len: 18
abundance: .
CDR3nt: TGCAGTGCTAGAGCTCGGGACAGGGCCTCACACATATCCTACGAGCAGTACTTC
CDR3aa: CSARARDRASHISYEQYF

d_gene: .
v_gene: TRBV14
j_gene: TRBJ1-1
len: 15
abundance: few
CDR3nt: TGTGCCAGCAGCCAAGAATGGAGTATCGGGAGTGAAGCTTTCTTT
CDR3aa: CASSQEWSIGSEAFF

d_gene: .
v_gene: TRBV11-2
j_gene: TRBJ2-1
len: 16
abundance: many
CDR3nt: TGTGCCAGCAGACACACCAGACTAGTAGCCTACAATGAGCAGTTCTTC
CDR3aa: CASRHTRLVAYNEQFF

d_gene: TRBD2
v_gene: TRBV20-1
j_gene: TRBJ2-3
len: 15
abundance: many
CDR3nt: TGCAGTGCTACCCGGACTAGCGGAAGCACAGATACGCAGTATTTT
CDR3aa: CSATRTSGSTDTQYF

d_gene: TRBD1
v_gene: TRBV12-5
j_gene: TRBJ1-2
len: 17
abundance: few
CDR3nt: TGTGCTAGTGGTTTGGCTTCCCTCATGGACAGGGCTGGTGGCTACACCTTC
CDR3aa: CASGLASLMDRAGGYTF

d_gene: .
v_gene: TRBV5-8
j_gene: TRBJ2-7
len: 14
abundance: few
CDR3nt: TGTGCCAGCAGCTTGGAACGCCCTTTCTACGAGCAGTACTTC
CDR3aa: CASSLERPFYEQYF

d_gene: TRBD1
v_gene: TRBV11-3
j_gene: TRBJ1-2
len: 15
abundance: .
CDR3nt: TGTGCCAGCAGCTCAAACAGGGGGTCCGACTATGGCTACACCTTC
CDR3aa: CASSSNRGSDYGYTF

d_gene: TRBD1
v_gene: TRBV18
j_gene: TRBJ1-1
len: 14
abundance: many
CDR3nt: TGTGCCAGCCGGTTCGGGACAGATAACACTGAAGCTTTCTTT
CDR3aa: CASRFGTDNTEAFF

d_gene: TRBD1
v_gene: TRBV6-1
j_gene: TRBJ1-2
len: 14
abundance: many
CDR3nt: TGTGCCAGCAGTGGGACAGGGACTAACTATGGCTACACCTTC
CDR3aa: CASSGTGTNYGYTF

d_gene: .
v_gene: TRBV12-3/TRBV12-4
j_gene: TRBJ2-5
len: 14
abundance: many
CDR3nt: TGTGCCAGCAGTTTTGCAGGGGACCAAGAGACCCAGTACTTC
CDR3aa: CASSFAGDQETQYF

d_gene: .
v_gene: TRBV7-8
j_gene: TRBJ1-5
len: 15
abundance: many
CDR3nt: TGTGCCAGCAGCCCGGGGGGGGGGATCAATCAGCCCCAGCATTTT
CDR3aa: CASSPGGGINQPQHF

d_gene: .
v_gene: TRBV2
j_gene: TRBJ1-1
len: 14
abundance: many
CDR3nt: TGTGCCAGCTCACTGGCGGTGAGGAACACTGAAGCTTTCTTT
CDR3aa: CASSLAVRNTEAFF

d_gene: .
v_gene: TRBV5-8
j_gene: TRBJ1-2
len: 12
abundance: many
CDR3nt: TGTGCCAGCAGAGGAAGTTTGGATGGCTACACCTTC
CDR3aa: CASRGSLDGYTF

d_gene: .
v_gene: TRBV29-1
j_gene: TRBJ1-1
len: 12
abundance: few
CDR3nt: TGCAGCGTCCCAGGGAGTGACACTGAAGCTTTCTTT
CDR3aa: CSVPGSDTEAFF

d_gene: .
v_gene: TRBV12-3/TRBV12-4
j_gene: TRBJ2-6
len: 15
abundance: many
CDR3nt: TGTGCCAGCAGTCCCACAGCCTCTGGGGCCAACGTCCTGACTTTC
CDR3aa: CASSPTASGANVLTF

d_gene: .
v_gene: TRBV5-1
j_gene: TRBJ2-7
len: 13
abundance: .
CDR3nt: TGCGCCAGCAGCATAGGAACGGTCTACGAGCAGTACTTC
CDR3aa: CASSIGTVYEQYF

d_gene: .
v_gene: TRBV24-1
j_gene: TRBJ2-2
len: 11
abundance: many
CDR3nt: TGTGCCACCAGGGAAGGTGGGGAGCTGTTTTTT
CDR3aa: CATREGGELFF

d_gene: TRBD2
v_gene: TRBV3-1
j_gene: TRBJ2-4
len: 17
abundance: few
CDR3nt: TGTGCCAGCAGCCAAGAGGACGGGAGGGACGCCAAAAACATTCAGTACTTC
CDR3aa: CASSQEDGRDAKNIQYF

d_gene: .
v_gene: TRBV6-5
j_gene: TRBJ2-7
len: 16
abundance: few
CDR3nt: TGTGCCAGCAGTTACATGCAGGGCCAAAAAGCCTACGAGCAGTACTTC
CDR3aa: CASSYMQGQKAYEQYF

d_gene: .
v_gene: TRBV15
j_gene: TRBJ2-5
len: 18
abundance: .
CDR3nt: TGTGCCACCAGCAGACGAATAGGCCAGGGCCCAGTTCAGGAGACCCAGTACTTC
CDR3aa: CATSRRIGQGPVQETQYF

d_gene: TRBD2
v_gene: TRBV7-2
j_gene: TRBJ2-1
len: 15
abundance: .
CDR3nt: TGTGCCAGCAGCGCGGGACTAGCGGGAGCAAATGAGCAGTTCTTC
CDR3aa: CASSAGLAGANEQFF

d_gene: .
v_gene: TRBV3-1
j_gene: TRBJ2-7
len: 13
abundance: .
CDR3nt: TGTGCCAGCAACCCTCATCGCTCCTACGAGCAGTACTTC
CDR3aa: CASNPHRSYEQYF

d_gene: .
v_gene: TRBV7-8
j_gene: TRBJ1-1
len: 15
abundance: many
CDR3nt: TGTGCCAGCAGCTTAGTTGGGCCGCTGAACACTGAAGCTTTCTTT
CDR3aa: CASSLVGPLNTEAFF